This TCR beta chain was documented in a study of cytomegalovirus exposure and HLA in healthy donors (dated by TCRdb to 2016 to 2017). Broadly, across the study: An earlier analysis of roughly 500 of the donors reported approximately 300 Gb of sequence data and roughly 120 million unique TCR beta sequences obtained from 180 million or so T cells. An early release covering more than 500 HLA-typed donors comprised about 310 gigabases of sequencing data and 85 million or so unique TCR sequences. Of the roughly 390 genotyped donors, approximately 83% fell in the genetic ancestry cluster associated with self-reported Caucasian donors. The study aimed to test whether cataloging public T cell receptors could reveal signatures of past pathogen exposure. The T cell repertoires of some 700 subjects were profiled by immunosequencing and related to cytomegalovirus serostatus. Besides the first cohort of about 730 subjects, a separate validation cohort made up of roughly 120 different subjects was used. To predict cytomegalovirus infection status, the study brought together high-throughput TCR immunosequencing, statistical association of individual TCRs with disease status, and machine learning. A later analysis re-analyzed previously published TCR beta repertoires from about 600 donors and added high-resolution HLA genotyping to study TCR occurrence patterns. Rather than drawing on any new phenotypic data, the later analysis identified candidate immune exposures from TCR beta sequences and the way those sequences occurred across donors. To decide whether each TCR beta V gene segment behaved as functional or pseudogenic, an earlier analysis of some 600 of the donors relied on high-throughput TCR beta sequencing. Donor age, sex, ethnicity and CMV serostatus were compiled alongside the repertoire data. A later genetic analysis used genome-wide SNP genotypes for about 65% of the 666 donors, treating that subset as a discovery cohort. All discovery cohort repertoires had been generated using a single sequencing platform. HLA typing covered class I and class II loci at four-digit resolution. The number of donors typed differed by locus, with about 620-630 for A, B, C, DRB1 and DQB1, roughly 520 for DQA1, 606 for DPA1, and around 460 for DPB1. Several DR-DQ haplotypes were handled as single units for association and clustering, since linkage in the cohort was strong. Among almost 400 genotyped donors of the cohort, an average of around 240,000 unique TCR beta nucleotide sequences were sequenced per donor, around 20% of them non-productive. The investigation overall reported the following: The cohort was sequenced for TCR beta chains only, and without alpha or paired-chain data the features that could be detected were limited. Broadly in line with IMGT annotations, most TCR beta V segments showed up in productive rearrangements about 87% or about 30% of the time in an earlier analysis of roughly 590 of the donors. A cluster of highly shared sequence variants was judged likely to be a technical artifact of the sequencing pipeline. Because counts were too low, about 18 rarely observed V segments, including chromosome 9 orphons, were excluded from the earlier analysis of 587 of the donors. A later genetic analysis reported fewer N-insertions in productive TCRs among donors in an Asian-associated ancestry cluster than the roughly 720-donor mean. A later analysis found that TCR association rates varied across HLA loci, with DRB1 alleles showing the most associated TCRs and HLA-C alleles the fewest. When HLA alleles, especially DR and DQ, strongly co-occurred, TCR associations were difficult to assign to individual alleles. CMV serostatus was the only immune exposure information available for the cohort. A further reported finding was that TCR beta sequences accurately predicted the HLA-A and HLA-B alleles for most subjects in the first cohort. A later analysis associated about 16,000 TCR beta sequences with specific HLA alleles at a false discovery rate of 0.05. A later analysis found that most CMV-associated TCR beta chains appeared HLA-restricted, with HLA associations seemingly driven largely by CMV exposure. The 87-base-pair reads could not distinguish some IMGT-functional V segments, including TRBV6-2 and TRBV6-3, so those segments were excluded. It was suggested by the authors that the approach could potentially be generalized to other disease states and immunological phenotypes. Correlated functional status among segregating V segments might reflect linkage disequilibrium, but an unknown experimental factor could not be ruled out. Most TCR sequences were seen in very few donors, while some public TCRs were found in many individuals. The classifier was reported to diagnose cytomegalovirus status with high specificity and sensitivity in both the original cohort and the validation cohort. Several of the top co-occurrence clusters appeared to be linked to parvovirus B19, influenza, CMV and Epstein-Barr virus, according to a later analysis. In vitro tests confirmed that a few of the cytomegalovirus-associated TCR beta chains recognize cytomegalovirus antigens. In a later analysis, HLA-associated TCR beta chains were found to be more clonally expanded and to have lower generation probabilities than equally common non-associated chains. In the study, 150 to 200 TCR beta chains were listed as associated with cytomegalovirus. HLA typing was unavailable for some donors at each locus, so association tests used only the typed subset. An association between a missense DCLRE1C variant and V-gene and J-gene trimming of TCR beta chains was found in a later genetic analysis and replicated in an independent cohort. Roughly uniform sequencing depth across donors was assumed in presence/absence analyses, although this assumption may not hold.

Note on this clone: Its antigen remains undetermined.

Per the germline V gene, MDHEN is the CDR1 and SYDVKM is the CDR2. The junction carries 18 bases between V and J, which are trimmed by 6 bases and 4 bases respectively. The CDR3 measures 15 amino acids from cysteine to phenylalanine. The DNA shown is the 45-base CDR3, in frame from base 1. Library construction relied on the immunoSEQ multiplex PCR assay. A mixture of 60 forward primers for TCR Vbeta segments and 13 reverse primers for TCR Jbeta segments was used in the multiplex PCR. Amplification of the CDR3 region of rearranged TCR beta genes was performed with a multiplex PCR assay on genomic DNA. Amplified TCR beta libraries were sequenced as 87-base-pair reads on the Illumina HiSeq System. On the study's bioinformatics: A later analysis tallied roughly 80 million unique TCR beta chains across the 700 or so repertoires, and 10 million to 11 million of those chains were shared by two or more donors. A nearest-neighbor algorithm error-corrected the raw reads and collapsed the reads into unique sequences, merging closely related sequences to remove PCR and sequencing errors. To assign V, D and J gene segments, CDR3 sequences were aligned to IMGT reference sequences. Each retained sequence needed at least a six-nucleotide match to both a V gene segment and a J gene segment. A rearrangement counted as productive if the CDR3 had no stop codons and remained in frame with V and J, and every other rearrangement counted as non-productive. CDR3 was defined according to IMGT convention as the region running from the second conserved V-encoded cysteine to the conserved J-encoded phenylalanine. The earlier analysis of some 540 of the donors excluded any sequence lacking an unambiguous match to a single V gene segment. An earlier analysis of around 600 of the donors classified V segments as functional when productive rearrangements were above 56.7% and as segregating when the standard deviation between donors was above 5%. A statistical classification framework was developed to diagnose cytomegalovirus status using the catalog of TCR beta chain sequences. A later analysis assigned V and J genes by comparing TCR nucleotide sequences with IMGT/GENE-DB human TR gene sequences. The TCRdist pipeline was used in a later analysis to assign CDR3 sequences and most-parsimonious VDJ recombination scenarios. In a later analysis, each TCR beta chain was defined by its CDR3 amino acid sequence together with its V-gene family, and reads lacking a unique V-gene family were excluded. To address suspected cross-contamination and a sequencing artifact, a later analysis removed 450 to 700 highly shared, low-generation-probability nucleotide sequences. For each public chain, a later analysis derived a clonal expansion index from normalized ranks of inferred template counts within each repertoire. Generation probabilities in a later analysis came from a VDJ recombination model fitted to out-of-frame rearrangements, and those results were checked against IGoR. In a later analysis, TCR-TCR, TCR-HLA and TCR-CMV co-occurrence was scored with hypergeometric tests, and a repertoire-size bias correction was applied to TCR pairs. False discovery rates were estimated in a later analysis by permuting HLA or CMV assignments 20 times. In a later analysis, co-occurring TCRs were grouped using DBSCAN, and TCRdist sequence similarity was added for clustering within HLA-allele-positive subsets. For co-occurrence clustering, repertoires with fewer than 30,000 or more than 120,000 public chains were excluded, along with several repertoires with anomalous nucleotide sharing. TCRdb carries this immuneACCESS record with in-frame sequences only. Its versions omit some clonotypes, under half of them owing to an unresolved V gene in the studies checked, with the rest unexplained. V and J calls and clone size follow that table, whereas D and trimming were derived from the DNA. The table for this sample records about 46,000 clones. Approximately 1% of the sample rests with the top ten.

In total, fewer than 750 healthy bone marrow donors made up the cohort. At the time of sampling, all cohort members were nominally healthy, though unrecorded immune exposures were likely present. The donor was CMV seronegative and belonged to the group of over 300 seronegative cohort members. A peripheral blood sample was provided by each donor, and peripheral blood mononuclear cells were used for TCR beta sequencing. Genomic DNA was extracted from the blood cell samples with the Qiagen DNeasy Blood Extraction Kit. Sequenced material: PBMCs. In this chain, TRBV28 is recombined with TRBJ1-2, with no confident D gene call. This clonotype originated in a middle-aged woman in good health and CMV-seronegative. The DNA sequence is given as TGTGCCAGCAGCTGGGAGGAGAAAGGTACCTATGGCTACACCTTC. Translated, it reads CASSWEEKGTYGYTF.